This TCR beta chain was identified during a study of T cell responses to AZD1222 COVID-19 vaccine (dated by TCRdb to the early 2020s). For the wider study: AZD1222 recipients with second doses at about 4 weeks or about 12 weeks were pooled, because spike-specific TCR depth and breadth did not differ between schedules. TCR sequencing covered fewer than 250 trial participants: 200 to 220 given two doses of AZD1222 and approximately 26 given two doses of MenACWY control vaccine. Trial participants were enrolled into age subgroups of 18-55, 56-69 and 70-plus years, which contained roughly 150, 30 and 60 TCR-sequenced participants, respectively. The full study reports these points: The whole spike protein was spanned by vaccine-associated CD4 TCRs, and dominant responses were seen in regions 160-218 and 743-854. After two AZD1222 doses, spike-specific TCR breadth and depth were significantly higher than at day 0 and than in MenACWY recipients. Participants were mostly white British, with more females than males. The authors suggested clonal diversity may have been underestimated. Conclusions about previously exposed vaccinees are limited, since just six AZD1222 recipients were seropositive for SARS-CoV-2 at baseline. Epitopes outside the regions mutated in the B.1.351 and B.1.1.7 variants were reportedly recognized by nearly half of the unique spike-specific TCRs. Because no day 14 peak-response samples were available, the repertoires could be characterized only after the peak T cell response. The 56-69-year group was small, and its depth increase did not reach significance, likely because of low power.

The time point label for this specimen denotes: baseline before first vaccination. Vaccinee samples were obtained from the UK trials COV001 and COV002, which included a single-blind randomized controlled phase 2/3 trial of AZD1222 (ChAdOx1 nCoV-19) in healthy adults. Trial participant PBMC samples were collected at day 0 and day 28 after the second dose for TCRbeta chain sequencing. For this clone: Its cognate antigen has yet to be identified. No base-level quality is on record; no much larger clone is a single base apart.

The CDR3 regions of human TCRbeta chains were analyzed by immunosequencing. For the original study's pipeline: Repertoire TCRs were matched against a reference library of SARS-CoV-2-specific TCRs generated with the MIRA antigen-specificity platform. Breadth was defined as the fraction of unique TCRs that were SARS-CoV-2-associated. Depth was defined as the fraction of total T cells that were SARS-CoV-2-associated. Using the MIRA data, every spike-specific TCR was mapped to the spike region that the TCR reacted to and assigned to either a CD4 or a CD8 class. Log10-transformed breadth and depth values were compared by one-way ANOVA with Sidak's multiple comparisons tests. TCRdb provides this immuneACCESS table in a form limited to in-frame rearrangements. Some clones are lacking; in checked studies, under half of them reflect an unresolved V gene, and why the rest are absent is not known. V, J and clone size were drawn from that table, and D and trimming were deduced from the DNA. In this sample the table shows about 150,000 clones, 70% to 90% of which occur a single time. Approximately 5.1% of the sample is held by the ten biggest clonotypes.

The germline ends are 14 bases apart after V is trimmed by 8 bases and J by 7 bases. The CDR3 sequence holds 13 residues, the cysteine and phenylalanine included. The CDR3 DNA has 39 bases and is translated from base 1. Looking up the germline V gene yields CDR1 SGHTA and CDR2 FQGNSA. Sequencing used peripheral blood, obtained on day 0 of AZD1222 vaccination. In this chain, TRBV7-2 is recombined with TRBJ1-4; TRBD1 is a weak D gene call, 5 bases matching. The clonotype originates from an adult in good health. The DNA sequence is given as TGTGCCAGCGTGCTTGGGAGGGGTGAAAAACTGTTTTTT. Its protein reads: CASVLGRGEKLFF.